This is a list of T cell receptor beta chains from one sample in a study of cytomegalovirus exposure and HLA in healthy donors. The table came from immunoSEQ multiplex PCR; TCRdb's copy has only in-frame clones and leaves some out. The sample has 75,000 to 100,000 clones; 73% are singletons. The source material was PBMCs. Source of these receptors: a man aged 35 to 55 in good health and CMV-seronegative. Both conserved end residues are part of each CDR3. The D gene is left open where the match is weak. Clone size is shown for a subset of rows, as once, few, many or a class of expanded clone.

v_call	d_call	clone_size	j_call	cdr3_aa	cdr3_nt
TRBV6-5	TRBD2	NA	TRBJ2-2	CASSWLAEELFF	TGTGCCAGCAGTTGGCTAGCGGAGGAGCTGTTTTTT
TRBV7-6	NA	NA	TRBJ2-7	CASSTYRDNYEQYF	TGTGCCAGCAGCACATACCGGGACAACTACGAGCAGTACTTC
TRBV13	TRBD1	NA	TRBJ1-2	CASAAGGYGYTF	TGTGCCAGCGCAGCAGGGGGCTATGGCTACACCTTC
TRBV7-6	TRBD2	few	TRBJ2-1	CASSEGLAEAASYNEQFF	TGTGCCAGCAGCGAGGGACTAGCGGAAGCAGCGTCCTACAATGAGCAGTTCTTC
TRBV5-1	TRBD1	NA	TRBJ2-7	CASRGQGLYEQYF	TGCGCCAGCAGGGGACAGGGACTCTACGAGCAGTACTTC
TRBV6-1	TRBD2	NA	TRBJ2-3	CASSEAIPSGDSTDTQYF	TGTGCCAGCAGTGAAGCTATTCCTAGCGGGGATAGCACAGATACGCAGTATTTT
TRBV7-3	NA	few	TRBJ2-7	CASRQKPDSNYEQYF	TGTGCCAGCAGACAAAAACCCGACAGCAACTACGAGCAGTACTTC
TRBV2	NA	NA	TRBJ2-7	CASTLSRDNEQYF	TGTGCCAGCACCCTCAGTCGGGACAACGAGCAGTACTTC
TRBV9	NA	NA	TRBJ2-5	CASSVEGGDGETQYF	TGTGCCAGCAGCGTAGAGGGGGGGGACGGAGAGACCCAGTACTTC
TRBV29-1	NA	NA	TRBJ1-3	CSVVGGSGGNTIYF	TGCAGCGTTGTAGGAGGTTCGGGCGGAAACACCATATATTTT
TRBV11-2	NA	NA	TRBJ2-5	CATDEDQETQYF	TGTGCCACCGATGAGGATCAAGAGACCCAGTACTTC
TRBV4-1	TRBD2	once	TRBJ2-2	CASSRLATGELFF	TGCGCCAGCAGCCGACTAGCGACCGGGGAGCTGTTTTTT
TRBV5-5	TRBD1	once	TRBJ2-7	CASSQTGSSYEQYF	TGTGCCAGCAGCCAGACAGGGTCCTCCTACGAGCAGTACTTC
TRBV6-1	NA	NA	TRBJ1-2	CASSAGRTYGYTF	TGTGCCAGCAGCGCGGGACGCACGTATGGCTACACCTTC
TRBV6-1	TRBD1	once	TRBJ2-7	CASSRDRVGTYEQYF	TGTGCCAGCAGCCGCGACAGGGTGGGGACCTACGAGCAGTACTTC
TRBV2	NA	NA	TRBJ1-6	CASRESGENSPLHF	TGTGCCAGCAGGGAATCAGGGGAAAACTCACCCCTCCACTTT
TRBV5-6	NA	NA	TRBJ1-5	CASSLGQTSPSNQPQHF	TGTGCCAGCAGCTTGGGTCAGACTTCACCAAGCAATCAGCCCCAGCATTTT
TRBV5-1	NA	NA	TRBJ1-4	CASRRGSNEKLFF	TGCGCCAGCAGAAGGGGATCTAATGAAAAACTGTTTTTT
TRBV15	TRBD1	NA	TRBJ1-3	CATSRLTGIGNTIYF	TGTGCCACCAGCAGACTGACAGGGATTGGAAACACCATATATTTT
TRBV7-9	TRBD1	NA	TRBJ1-2	CASSPGQGALYGYTF	TGTGCCAGCAGCCCGGGACAGGGGGCCCTCTATGGCTACACCTTC
TRBV28	NA	NA	TRBJ1-5	CASSLDGDNQPQHF	TGTGCCAGCAGCCTGGACGGGGACAATCAGCCCCAGCACTTT
TRBV4-3	NA	few	TRBJ2-3	CASSQDLQTDTQYF	TGCGCCAGCAGCCAAGATCTCCAGACAGATACGCAGTATTTT
TRBV18	NA	NA	TRBJ2-3	CASSGAPSTDTQYF	TGTGCCAGCTCCGGTGCTCCTAGCACAGATACGCAGTATTTT
TRBV7-6	NA	once	TRBJ2-1	CASSLAITGGSSYNEQFF	TGTGCCAGCAGCTTGGCGATTACTGGGGGGAGCTCCTACAATGAGCAGTTCTTC
TRBV19	NA	NA	TRBJ1-1	CASSIVPPGATEAFF	TGTGCCAGTAGTATAGTTCCCCCAGGGGCCACTGAAGCTTTCTTT
TRBV6-5	NA	NA	TRBJ1-2	CASNDPGGVYGYTF	TGTGCCAGCAACGACCCCGGAGGGGTTTATGGCTACACCTTC
TRBV6-6	NA	NA	TRBJ1-3	CASRTSDGGGNTIYF	TGTGCCAGCAGGACTTCGGATGGCGGCGGAAACACCATATATTTT
TRBV5-4	TRBD2	NA	TRBJ2-7	CASSPFRGGQNYEQYF	TGTGCCAGCAGCCCCTTCCGCGGGGGGCAAAACTACGAGCAGTACTTC
TRBV2	NA	once	TRBJ1-1	CASSLGAGTEAFF	TGTGCCAGCAGCCTGGGAGCGGGCACTGAAGCTTTCTTT
TRBV5-5	TRBD2	NA	TRBJ2-5	CASSLWASGGGWETQYF	TGTGCCAGCAGCTTGTGGGCTAGCGGGGGAGGTTGGGAGACCCAGTACTTC
TRBV10-2	TRBD2	NA	TRBJ2-2	CASRTSGGAGELFF	TGCGCCAGCAGGACTAGCGGGGGGGCCGGGGAGCTGTTTTTT
TRBV2	TRBD1	once	TRBJ1-2	CASRQGADYGYTF	TGTGCCAGCAGGCAGGGGGCAGACTATGGCTACACCTTC
TRBV5-6	NA	NA	TRBJ1-2	CASSLFPRQGNDYGYTF	TGTGCCAGCAGCTTATTCCCTAGGCAGGGGAACGACTATGGCTACACCTTC
TRBV5-1	NA	NA	TRBJ2-3	CASSFPQGVSTDTQYF	TGCGCCAGCAGCTTTCCACAAGGGGTATCCACAGATACGCAGTATTTT
TRBV4-2	NA	NA	TRBJ1-1	CASSQDPHMNTEAFF	TGTGCCAGCAGCCAAGATCCACACATGAACACTGAAGCTTTCTTT
TRBV29-1	NA	few	TRBJ2-2	CSVANTGELFF	TGCAGCGTCGCGAATACCGGGGAGCTGTTTTTT
TRBV5-6	NA	NA	TRBJ2-1	CASSLELVRDGSNEQFF	TGTGCCAGCAGCTTAGAACTAGTCCGCGACGGCAGCAATGAGCAGTTCTTC
TRBV6-6	TRBD1	NA	TRBJ2-7	CASSSGQGLQYF	TGTGCCAGCAGTTCAGGACAGGGGCTGCAGTACTTC
TRBV29-1	TRBD1	NA	TRBJ1-1	CSVDDRGTEAFF	TGCAGCGTCGATGACAGGGGGACTGAAGCTTTCTTT
TRBV4-2	TRBD1	NA	TRBJ2-7	CASSQVEATGAYEQYF	TGTGCCAGCAGCCAAGTCGAGGCGACAGGGGCCTACGAGCAGTACTTC
TRBV9	NA	NA	TRBJ2-3	CASSVSLRTGEADTQYF	TGTGCCAGCAGCGTATCTCTCCGAACCGGGGAAGCAGATACGCAGTATTTT
TRBV7-6	NA	NA	TRBJ1-6	CASSLGADSPLHF	TGTGCCAGCAGCTTAGGGGCAGATTCACCCCTCCACTTT
TRBV18	NA	NA	TRBJ1-2	CASSPAGELRYGYTF	TGTGCCAGCTCACCGGCAGGGGAACTTAGATATGGCTACACCTTC
TRBV27	TRBD2	NA	TRBJ2-5	CASSLYPPTSGGAGETQYF	TGTGCCAGCAGTTTGTACCCTCCGACTAGCGGGGGAGCTGGAGAGACCCAGTACTTC
TRBV27	NA	NA	TRBJ2-1	CASWDSQSYNEQFF	TGTGCCAGCTGGGACTCTCAATCCTACAATGAGCAGTTCTTC
TRBV5-4	NA	few	TRBJ1-5	CASSFKSPQHF	TGTGCCAGCAGCTTCAAATCCCCCCAGCATTTT
TRBV15	NA	few	TRBJ1-1	CATSRGGRGGTEAFF	TGTGCCACCAGCAGAGGAGGCAGGGGTGGGACTGAAGCTTTCTTT
TRBV27	TRBD1	few	TRBJ1-3	CASSPAGQVLSGNTIYF	TGTGCCAGCAGTCCCGCGGGACAGGTTCTCTCTGGAAACACCATATATTTT
TRBV28	NA	NA	TRBJ1-5	CASTLGGASQPQHF	TGTGCCAGCACCCTGGGGGGGGCTAGTCAGCCCCAGCATTTT
TRBV5-1	NA	NA	TRBJ2-7	CASSLNTPYEQYF	TGCGCCAGCAGCTTGAACACACCCTACGAGCAGTACTTC
TRBV27	TRBD2	NA	TRBJ2-4	CASSTLSGANRDIQYF	TGTGCCAGCAGTACGTTGAGCGGGGCCAACCGGGACATTCAGTACTTC
TRBV4-1	TRBD1	NA	TRBJ1-2	CASSLPDRDSYGYTF	TGCGCCAGCAGCCTACCGGACAGGGACAGCTATGGCTACACCTTC
TRBV7-2	NA	few	TRBJ1-1	CASSSQGMNTEAFF	TGTGCCAGCAGCTCTCAGGGGATGAACACTGAAGCTTTCTTT
TRBV4-3	NA	NA	TRBJ2-7	CASSQDEKQGLYEQYF	TGCGCCAGCAGCCAAGATGAGAAGCAGGGTCTCTACGAGCAGTACTTC
TRBV7-9	NA	NA	TRBJ1-2	CASSLYSPNYGYTF	TGTGCCAGCAGCTTGTACAGTCCTAACTATGGCTACACCTTC